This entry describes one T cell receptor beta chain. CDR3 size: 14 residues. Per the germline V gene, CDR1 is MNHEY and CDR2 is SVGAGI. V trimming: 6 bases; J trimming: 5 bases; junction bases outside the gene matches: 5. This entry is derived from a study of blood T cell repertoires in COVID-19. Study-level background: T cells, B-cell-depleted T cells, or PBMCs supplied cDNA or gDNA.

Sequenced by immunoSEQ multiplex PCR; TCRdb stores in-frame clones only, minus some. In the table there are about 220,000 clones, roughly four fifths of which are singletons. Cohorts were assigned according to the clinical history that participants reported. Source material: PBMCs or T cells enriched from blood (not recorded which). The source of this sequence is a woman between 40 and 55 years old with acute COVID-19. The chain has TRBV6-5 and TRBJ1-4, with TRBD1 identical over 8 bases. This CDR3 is CASSRGQGNEKLFF. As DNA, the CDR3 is TGTGCCAGCAGCCGCGGACAGGGAAATGAAAAACTGTTTTTT.